Following are 27 T cell receptor beta chains from one sample sequenced in a study of blood T cells in healthy people across ages. Sample-barcoded 5' priming and a J-beta primer mix drove a second PCR of roughly 6 to 12 cycles. MiXCR was run by TCRdb on the 5' RACE reads, yielding one entry per CDR3 protein. The sample carries roughly 1.6 million distinct CDR3 sequences, roughly a third recorded once. What was sequenced was blood. These receptors originate from a young woman in good health.

About this clonotype itself: Given the absence of the conserved phenylalanine or tryptophan at the CDR3 end, a read error is likely. The rearrangement joins TRBV4-2 to TRBJ1-2; TRBD1 is a possible D gene (6 bases). V was shortened by 4 bases and J by 3 bases, with 15 bases between the two germline ends. The V gene's germline CDR1 is LGHNA and CDR2 YNFKEQ. The CDR3 runs to 15 residues. The CDR3 spells CASSPLQGGDYGYTC. The DNA of the CDR3 is TGTGCCAGCAGCCCCCTACAGGGAGGGGACTATGGCTACACCTGC.

This chain uses TRBV20-1 with TRBJ2-1; 14 nucleotides match TRBD2. J gave up 2 bases and V 6 bases, and 15 bases lay outside the gene matches. The CDR3 length is 19 residues. Germline assignment: CDR1 DFQATT and CDR2 SNEGSKA (reference sequence). The CDR3 spells CSARKPGLAGVLPYNEQFF. Here the CDR3 DNA reads TGCAGTGCCCGGAAACCGGGACTAGCGGGAGTACTCCCCTACAATGAGCAGTTCTTC.

This clonotype turned up a few times. The chain employs TRBV28 and TRBJ2-5; 8 bases agree with TRBD1. V dropped 6 bases and J dropped 2; count of bases not matched to a gene: 8. Germline assignment: CDR1 MDHEN and CDR2 SYDVKM. This CDR3 spans 15 amino acids. The CDR3 protein is CASRRQGKRQETQYF. The CDR3 coding sequence is TGTGCCAGCAGGCGACAGGGGAAGAGGCAAGAGACCCAGTACTTC. Filled out from reference TRBV28 and TRBJ2-5, the complete variable domain reads DVKVTQSSRYLVKRTGEKVFLECVQDMDHENMFWYRQDPGLGLRLIYFSYDVKMKEKGDIPEGYSVSREKKERFSLILESASTNQTSMYLCASRRQGKRQETQYFGPGTRLLVL.

The gene calls are TRBV6-1 and TRBJ1-2; TRBD1 matches 7 bases. This CDR3 is 15 amino acids long. Germline CDR1 MNHNS, CDR2 SASEGT. Trimming removed 3 bases from V and 0 bases from J; junction bases left unmatched: 4. The CDR3 sequence: CASSDTGTANYGYTF. DNA for the CDR3: TGTGCCAGCAGTGACACCGGGACAGCTAACTATGGCTACACCTTC.

This chain uses TRBV6-1 with TRBJ1-6, with D perhaps TRBD1 (5 bases). With 6 bases removed from V and 7 bases from J, the gap between germline ends came to 25 bases. The CDR3 spans 18 residues. Germline values: CDR1 MNHNS, CDR2 SASEGT. This CDR3 is CASSPSGGALGRNSPLHF. The CDR3 coding sequence is TGTGCCAGCAGCCCTTCGGGGGGTGCCTTAGGTCGGAATTCACCCCTCCACTTT.

The J gene is TRBJ2-2, the V gene TRBV5-6; no firm D call. The CDR3 contains 17 residues. Trimming left V 4 bases short and J 0 bases short, with 16 bases between. Germline V lookup: CDR1 SGHDT, CDR2 YYEEEE. The CDR3, as DNA: TGTGCCAGCAGCCCCCTCGGCCAGCGCCCGAACACCGGGGAGCTGTTTTTT. It is translated as CASSPLGQRPNTGELFF.

The rearrangement links TRBV9 to TRBJ2-1; no clear D. The CDR3 is 14 residues long. Germline V CDR1 and CDR2: SGDLS, YYNGEE. V gave up 1 base and J gave up 4 bases, with 9 bases separating them. The CDR3 DNA reads TGTGCCAGCAGCGTACAGAATTCGTACAATGAGCAGTTCTTC. Residues: CASSVQNSYNEQFF.

V and J are TRBV7-2 and TRBJ1-2; no clear D gene. Germline loops: CDR1 SGHTA, CDR2 FQGNSA. The CDR3 covers 11 residues. Deletions cut 5 bases from V and 8 bases from J, with 9 bases between. CDR3 residues: CASSVLSGYTF. The CDR3 DNA reads TGTGCCAGCAGCGTCCTCTCGGGCTACACCTTC.

Points on this clonotype: The junction differs from germline at one of its ends, possibly a read error. This sequence joins TRBV5-1 and TRBJ2-3, with a weak D call TRBD2 (5 bases). CDR3 length: 13 residues. Germline lookup yields CDR1 SGHRS and CDR2 YFSETQ. CDR3 loop: CASSLDSRDTQYF. DNA of the CDR3: TGTGCCAGCAGTTTGGACTCCAGAGATACGCAGTATTTT.

This clonotype appeared many times. This chain joins TRBV4-1 and TRBJ2-5, with 11 bases identical to TRBD2. The CDR3 runs to 17 residues. V shed 0 bases and J 1 base; nucleotides not matched to a gene: 4. Germline loops: CDR1 MGHRA, CDR2 YSYEKL. CDR3 sequence: CASSQDLAGGTQETQYF. The CDR3 DNA reads as TGCGCCAGCAGCCAAGATCTAGCGGGAGGTACCCAAGAGACCCAGTACTTC.

Worth noting for this clonotype: An end of the junction does not agree with germline; a read error may underlie this. CDR3 coding DNA: TGCAGTGCTGGAGAACAGGGTACCTACACTGAAGCTTTCTTT. It specifies CSAGEQGTYTEAFF. V gene TRBV20-1 combines with J gene TRBJ1-1, with D possibly TRBD1 on 6 matching bases. CDR3 length: 14 amino acids. Germline V lookup: CDR1 DFQATT, CDR2 SNEGSKA (reference sequence).

At least ten counts were recorded for this clonotype. One end of the junction fails to match germline, which may point to a read error. The chain is built from TRBV5-1 and TRBJ2-5, with 11 bases lining up with TRBD1. Germline loops: CDR1 SGHRS, CDR2 YFSETQ. The CDR3 is 15 amino acids. The CDR3 nucleotides read TGTGCCAGCAGTTTAGCTGGGACAGGGGGAGAGACCCAGTACTTC. This gives the protein CASSLAGTGGETQYF.

The chain carries TRBV7-8 and TRBJ2-7, with 8 nucleotides matching TRBD2. Losses at the gene ends were 3 bases for V and 5 bases for J; bases not matched to a gene: 6. This CDR3 spans 14 amino acids. The germline gives CDR1 SGHVS, CDR2 FQNEAQ. The CDR3 region has the DNA TGTGCCAGCAGCTTGGCCGGGACTAGGGACGAGCAGTACTTC. Amino acids: CASSLAGTRDEQYF. Looking up the rest from reference TRBV7-8 and TRBJ2-7 gives the full variable domain: GAGVSQSPRYKVAKRGQDVALRCDPISGHVSLFWYQQALGQGPEFLTYFQNEAQLDKSGLPSDRFFAERPEGSVSTLKIQRTQQEDSAVYLCASSLAGTRDEQYFGPGTRLTVT.

Notes on this clonotype: The germline gene is not matched at one end of the junction; a read error may be the cause. The chain employs TRBV20-1 and TRBJ2-6, with TRBD2 as a possible D gene (7 bases). Germline V CDR1 and CDR2: DFQATT, SNEGSKA (reference sequence). This CDR3 spans 15 amino acids. As DNA, the CDR3 is TGCAGTGCTCTAGAGGGGGGGTCCGGGGCCAACGTCCGGACTTTC. Protein sequence: CSALEGGSGANVRTF.

The chain has TRBV30 and TRBJ1-1; D gene uncertain. V lost 4 bases and J lost 3, with 12 bases in between. There are 13 residues in the CDR3. Germline CDR1 and CDR2: GTSNPN and SVGIG (reference sequence). The CDR3: CAWKWSIDTEAFF. The CDR3 DNA reads TGTGCCTGGAAGTGGAGCATTGACACTGAAGCTTTCTTT. Full variable domain (missing parts from reference TRBV30 and TRBJ1-1): SQTIHQWPATLVQPVGSPLSLECTVEGTSNPNLYWYRQAAGRGLQLLFYSVGIGQISSEVPQNLSASRPQDRQFILSSKKLLLSDSGFYLCAWKWSIDTEAFFGQGTRLTVV.

The V and J genes are TRBV2 and TRBJ2-1; D is possibly TRBD1 (6 bases). CDR1 and CDR2 (germline): SNHLY, FYNNEI. The CDR3 is 15 residues long. V dropped 6 bases and J dropped 6 bases, with 18 bases sitting between them. CDR3 protein: CASRYRAPGGNEQFF. The CDR3 DNA reads TGTGCCAGCAGGTACAGGGCCCCCGGCGGCAATGAGCAGTTCTTC.

Only a few counts were recorded for this clonotype. V and J are TRBV7-9 and TRBJ2-5; 8 bases fit TRBD1. The CDR3 consists of 15 residues. J gave up 3 bases and V 5 bases, and 8 bases lay outside the gene matches. Germline CDR1 is SEHNR and CDR2 is FQNEAQ (reference sequence). CDR3 DNA sequence: TGTGCCAGCAGCGACCACTGGACAGGGAAAGAGACCCAGTACTTC. As protein: CASSDHWTGKETQYF.

The genes are TRBV3-1 and TRBJ2-1, with 10 nucleotides matching TRBD1. The trim removed 4 bases at V and 4 bases at J, leaving 13 bases unmatched. Germline V gene sequence: CDR1 LGHDT, CDR2 YNNKEL (reference sequence). This CDR3 is 18 amino acids long. In DNA, the CDR3 is TGTGCCAGCAGCCTTACTGTTAGGACAGGGGGTGTATACAATGAGCAGTTCTTC. Translated, it gives CASSLTVRTGGVYNEQFF.

The sample holds one count of this clonotype. The chain carries TRBV20-1 and TRBJ1-6; D remains ambiguous. The CDR3 has 14 residues. Germline V gives CDR1 DFQATT, CDR2 SNEGSKA (reference sequence). Trimming stripped 1 base from V and 4 bases from J, with 8 bases between. CDR3 residues: CSARASEYNSPLHF. The CDR3 DNA reads TGCAGTGCTAGAGCCAGCGAATATAATTCACCCCTCCACTTT.

The chain employs TRBV27 and TRBJ2-7, with 8 bases lining up with TRBD1. V was pared by 7 bases and J by 2 bases, with 13 bases of the junction left unmatched. CDR3 size: 16 residues. The germline V gene has CDR1 MNHEY and CDR2 SMNVEV (reference sequence). The CDR3 protein is CASKGMGGQDPYEQYF. In DNA form, the CDR3 reads TGTGCCAGCAAAGGAATGGGGGGACAGGACCCCTACGAGCAGTACTTC.

There are a few counts of this clonotype. The chain has TRBV7-2 and TRBJ1-2, with D uncertain. The germline V gene encodes CDR1 SGHTA and CDR2 FQGNSA. CDR3 length equals 11 residues. V lost 5 bases, J lost 6 bases, and 7 bases lay in between. The CDR3: CASSPSHGYTF. CDR3 bases: TGTGCCAGCAGCCCCTCGCATGGCTACACCTTC.

This clonotype was seen a handful of times. This rearrangement joins TRBV9 to TRBJ2-1; 8 nucleotides match TRBD2. Germline trimming cut 0 bases from V and 8 bases from J; bases unmatched to any gene: 10. The CDR3 consists of 16 residues. CDR1 and CDR2 from the germline V gene are SGDLS and YYNGEE. The CDR3 nucleotides read TGTGCCAGCAGCGTAGGGTACCCAGCGGGGGCGTATGAGCAGTTCTTC. Amino acids: CASSVGYPAGAYEQFF.

This clonotype was seen only a few times. J is TRBJ2-6 and V is TRBV6-1; D is possibly TRBD1 or TRBD2 (5 bases each). V lost 6 bases, J lost 0 bases, and 15 bases lay in between. In germline, CDR1 is MNHNS, CDR2 SASEGT. The CDR3 has 17 residues. The CDR3, as DNA: TGTGCCAGCAGCCCCCGGGACGGCCACTCTGGGGCCAACGTCCTGACTTTC. As protein: CASSPRDGHSGANVLTF.

V and J are TRBV12-3 or TRBV12-4 and TRBJ2-1; 11 bases align to TRBD2. The trim removed 7 bases at V and 8 bases at J, leaving 10 bases unmatched. The CDR3 spans 15 residues. The CDR3 loop is CASILGLAGVHEQFF. For the CDR3, the DNA is TGTGCCAGCATATTAGGACTAGCGGGCGTCCATGAGCAGTTCTTC.

The chain has TRBV7-9 and TRBJ2-1; 12 bases line up with TRBD2. Germline CDR1 SEHNR, CDR2 FQNEAQ (reference sequence). Trimming took 6 bases from V and 0 from J; bases not matched to a gene: 9. The CDR3 has 18 residues. Here the CDR3 reads CASRLGLAGPSSYNEQFF. The DNA of the CDR3 is TGTGCCAGCAGGTTGGGACTAGCGGGCCCGAGCTCCTACAATGAGCAGTTCTTC. Based on the CDR3 plus reference TRBV7-9 and TRBJ2-1, the full variable domain is DTGVSQNPRHKITKRGQNVTFRCDPISEHNRLYWYRQTLGQGPEFLTYFQNEAQLEKSRLLSDRFSAERPKGSFSTLEIQRTEQGDSAMYLCASRLGLAGPSSYNEQFFGPGTRLTVL.

A note on this clonotype: Sequence at one end of the junction differs from germline and may be a read error. This chain links TRBV20-1 with TRBJ2-3; D is unresolved. The germline V gene encodes CDR1 DFQATT and CDR2 SNEGSKA (reference sequence). The CDR3 spans 13 residues. The CDR3: CGARVEPTDTQYF. As DNA, the CDR3 is TGCGGTGCTAGAGTGGAACCCACAGATACGCAGTATTTT.

This clonotype occurred a few times. V usage is TRBV9 and J usage is TRBJ2-1; tentatively, D is TRBD2 (5 bases). V lost 4 bases and J 0 bases, leaving 11 bases between the germline ends. CDR1 is SGDLS and CDR2 is YYNGEE in the germline V gene. The CDR3 runs 15 residues. The CDR3 here is CASSTLANSYNEQFF. The CDR3 nucleotides are TGTGCCAGCAGCACATTAGCGAACTCCTACAATGAGCAGTTCTTC.